The 24 T cell receptor beta chains presented below share a single source sample, sequenced in a study of blood T cells in healthy people across ages. It was with a sample-barcoded 5' primer and a J-beta primer mix that a second PCR of roughly 7 to 12 cycles was run. Each CDR3 protein is one row after TCRdb ran MiXCR on the 5' RACE reads. Of 650,000 to 800,000 distinct CDR3 sequences listed, approximately 48% are singletons. Sequencing was performed on blood. The source is a man between 60 and 75 years old in good health.

With regard to this clonotype: Relative to the germline gene, one junction end is altered; a read error may explain this. The V and J genes are TRBV4-2 and TRBJ2-3, with D perhaps assigned TRBD1 or TRBD2 (5 bases each). The CDR3 totals 18 residues. Looked up from germline, CDR1 is LGHNA and CDR2 is YNFKEQ. CDR3 coding DNA: TGTGCTAGCAGCCAAGAGGGCACAGGCTTAAGTGTCACAGATACGCAGTATTTT. Its protein product is CASSQEGTGLSVTDTQYF.

The J gene is TRBJ2-3, the V gene TRBV7-3; 12 bases line up with TRBD2. Germline CDR1 and CDR2: SGHTA and FQGTGA. V lost 5 bases and J lost 6; bases outside the gene matches: 3. The CDR3 is made up of 14 amino acids. The DNA for the CDR3 is TGTGCCAGCAGCGCTACTAGCGGGGGGGATACGCAGTATTTT. Translation gives CASSATSGGDTQYF.

The CDR3 DNA reads as TGTGCCAGCATTTACACCGCCGCGGGGACTGAAGCTTTCTTT. This gives the protein CASIYTAAGTEAFF. The chain combines TRBV7-2 with TRBJ1-1; D gene ambiguous. V lost 7 bases, J lost 5 bases, and 17 bases lay in between. The germline gives CDR1 SGHTA, CDR2 FQGNSA. The CDR3 sequence is 14 residues long.

The J gene is TRBJ2-1, the V gene TRBV7-2; unclear D gene. V was pared by 0 bases and J by 6 bases, with 9 bases between. CDR1 and CDR2 (germline): SGHTA, FQGNSA. This CDR3 has 14 residues. The CDR3 nucleotides are TGTGCCAGCAGCTTAGCTCTGGACCGCAATGAGCAGTTCTTC. Translated, it gives CASSLALDRNEQFF. Variable domain in full (rest from reference TRBV7-2 and TRBJ2-1): GAGVSQSPSNKVTEKGKDVELRCDPISGHTALYWYRQSLGQGLEFLIYFQGNSAPDKSGLPSDRFSAERTGGSVSTLTIQRTQQEDSAVYLCASSLALDRNEQFFGPGTRLTVL.

This chain joins TRBV10-2 and TRBJ2-5; 8 bases are a match to TRBD1. Germline V gene data show CDR1 as WSHSY and CDR2 as SAAADI. The ends lost 7 bases at V and 11 bases at J; junction bases unmatched: 12. The CDR3 runs to 13 residues. The CDR3 sequence is CASTGQGAWEQYF. For the CDR3, the DNA is TGCGCCAGCACCGGGCAGGGGGCGTGGGAGCAGTACTTC.

The chain employs TRBV5-5 and TRBJ2-7; D gene unclear. V lost 5 bases and J lost 7, with 19 bases in between. Germline CDR1 and CDR2: SGHKS and YYEKEE (reference sequence). This CDR3 region has 14 residues. CDR3 loop: CASRIPGGPREQYF. The DNA of the CDR3 is TGTGCCAGCAGAATCCCGGGCGGCCCACGAGAGCAGTACTTC.

The rearrangement uses TRBV7-9 and TRBJ2-5; perhaps TRBD2 as D (7 bases). Trimming removed 4 bases at V and 5 bases at J, with 17 bases between. In germline, CDR1 is SEHNR, CDR2 FQNEAQ (reference sequence). The CDR3 extends over 15 amino acids. In nucleotides, the CDR3 is TGTGCCAGCAGCTGGGGACGGGGGGCTTTGGAGACCCAGTACTTC. Its protein product is CASSWGRGALETQYF.

This rearrangement joins TRBV7-2 to TRBJ1-2; D might be TRBD1 (5 bases). V was cut by 5 bases and J by 4 bases, with 23 bases left in between. The germline V gene has CDR1 SGHTA and CDR2 FQGNSA. The length of the CDR3 is 17 residues. The CDR3 DNA sequence: TGTGCCAGCAGCCATCCTAAGGGGTCGCCGACGGGCTATGGCTACACCTTC. Protein sequence: CASSHPKGSPTGYGYTF.

This clonotype was counted at least ten times. The chain couples TRBV6-2 or TRBV6-3 to TRBJ2-1; D gene ambiguous. The CDR3 extends over 11 amino acids. In germline, CDR1 is MNHEY, CDR2 SVGEGT. V was shortened by 6 bases and J by 6 bases, with 6 bases between the two germline ends. The CDR3 sequence is CASSPLNEQFF. DNA for the CDR3: TGTGCCAGCAGCCCCCTCAATGAGCAGTTCTTC.

The chain has TRBV29-1 and TRBJ1-4; 7 nucleotides match TRBD1. The CDR3 length is 12 residues. CDR1 is SQVTM and CDR2 is ANQGSEA in the germline V gene. The trim removed 7 bases at V and 3 bases at J, leaving 2 bases unmatched. CDR3 in amino acids: CSGGQPNEKLFF. Written as DNA, the CDR3 is TGCAGCGGGGGACAGCCTAATGAAAAACTGTTTTTT. Combining the CDR3 with reference TRBV29-1 and TRBJ1-4 gives the whole variable domain SAVISQKPSRDICQRGTSLTIQCQVDSQVTMMFWYRQQPGQSLTLIATANQGSEATYESGFVIDKFPISRPNLTFSTLTVSNMSPEDSSIYLCSGGQPNEKLFFGSGTQLSVL.

The genes are TRBV11-2 and TRBJ1-6; D is uncertain. V was cut by 2 bases and J by 10 bases, with 12 bases left in between. Looked up from germline, CDR1 is SGHAT and CDR2 is FQNNGV. There are 14 residues in the CDR3. The CDR3, as DNA: TGTGCCAGCAGCTTAAGGGATGGTGGGTCACCCCTCCACTTT. Protein: CASSLRDGGSPLHF. Full variable domain (missing parts from reference TRBV11-2 and TRBJ1-6): EAGVAQSPRYKIIEKRQSVAFWCNPISGHATLYWYQQILGQGPKLLIQFQNNGVVDDSQLPKDRFSAERLKGVDSTLKIQPAKLEDSAVYLCASSLRDGGSPLHFGNGTRLTVT.

This clonotype was counted between two and nine times. The chain couples TRBV27 to TRBJ2-1, with 13 bases lining up with TRBD2. The CDR3 runs 17 residues. Per germline, CDR1 MNHEY and CDR2 SMNVEV (reference sequence). V trimming: 1 base; J trimming: 4 bases; junction bases outside the gene matches: 4. The CDR3 coding sequence is TGTGCCAGCAGTTTATGGCTGACTAGCGGGGGGTACAATGAGCAGTTCTTC. As protein: CASSLWLTSGGYNEQFF.

This clonotype was observed a few times. V usage is TRBV6-5 and J usage is TRBJ2-7, with D uncertain. CDR3 length: 14 residues. The V gene's germline CDR1 is MNHEY and CDR2 SVGAGI. V was pared by 0 bases and J by 3 bases, with 9 bases between. As DNA, the CDR3 is TGTGCCAGCAGTTACTCGGGCGGTTACTACGAGCAGTACTTC. This gives the protein CASSYSGGYYEQYF.

The V gene is TRBV18, the J gene TRBJ2-7; D is uncertain. Germline V gene lookup returns CDR1 KGHSH and CDR2 LQKENI. There are 14 residues in the CDR3. The V gene lost 2 bases and the J gene lost 1 base, with 9 bases spanning the gap. CDR3 loop: CASSPSTTSYEQYF. CDR3 in DNA: TGTGCCAGCTCACCATCGACAACATCCTACGAGCAGTACTTC.

This clonotype was seen only once. This sequence joins TRBV6-5 and TRBJ1-3; 8 bases are shared with TRBD1. The CDR3 extends over 15 amino acids. Germline-derived CDR1 and CDR2 are MNHEY and SVGAGI. V dropped 5 bases and J dropped 4; count of bases not matched to a gene: 7. In DNA form, the CDR3 reads TGTGCCAGCAGTCTTCGGACAGGGCCCGGAAACACCATATATTTT. Translating gives CASSLRTGPGNTIYF.

Only a few counts were recorded for this clonotype. This chain links TRBV6-2 or TRBV6-3 with TRBJ2-7; 12 nucleotides agree with TRBD2. Germline V gives CDR1 MNHEY, CDR2 SVGEGT. The trim removed 6 bases at V and 5 bases at J, leaving 2 bases unmatched. The CDR3 is made up of 13 amino acids. The CDR3 DNA reads TGTGCCAGCAGGACTAGCGGGGGCCACGAGCAGTACTTC. Translating it yields CASRTSGGHEQYF.

This clonotype has just a few counts. V and J are TRBV2 and TRBJ2-5, with unresolved D. Trimming removed 2 bases from V and 3 bases from J, with 7 bases in between. This CDR3 region has 13 residues. The germline V gene has CDR1 SNHLY and CDR2 FYNNEI. In nucleotides, the CDR3 is TGTGCCAGCAGTGAAAGGGCGGAAGAGACCCAGTACTTC. Translating it yields CASSERAEETQYF.

The CDR3 bases are TGCGCCAGCAGCTTTAGGGGCCCTGAGTCCGAGCAGTACTTC. Translating it yields CASSFRGPESEQYF. The V call is TRBV5-1, the J call TRBJ2-7, with a tentative D call TRBD1 (5 bases). The V gene lost 2 bases and the J gene lost 6 bases, with 15 bases spanning the gap. The CDR3 consists of 14 residues. The germline V gene has CDR1 SGHRS and CDR2 YFSETQ.

This clonotype was counted between two and nine times. The chain carries TRBV7-8 and TRBJ2-7; tentatively, D is TRBD2 (7 bases). Trimming stripped 2 bases from V and 2 bases from J, with 16 bases between. The germline V gene has CDR1 SGHVS and CDR2 FQNEAQ. This CDR3 has 16 residues. The CDR3 DNA is TGTGCCAGCAGCTTACCTGGCGGGGGCCTACCCTACGAGCAGTACTTC. Translation: CASSLPGGGLPYEQYF.

The table lists this clonotype with a few counts. This chain uses TRBV4-1 with TRBJ2-5; 11 nucleotides agree with TRBD2. The CDR3 is 17 amino acids. Looked up from germline, CDR1 is MGHRA and CDR2 is YSYEKL. V was pared by 6 bases and J by 2 bases, with 11 bases of the junction left unmatched. This CDR3 reads CASRPRASGGLQETQYF. The CDR3 DNA reads as TGCGCCAGCAGACCCCGCGCTAGCGGGGGGCTGCAAGAGACCCAGTACTTC.

V usage is TRBV7-2 and J usage is TRBJ1-5, with D unresolved. CDR1 is SGHTA, CDR2 FQGNSA, per germline. The CDR3 is 16 amino acids. Trimming removed 1 base at V and 3 bases at J, with 13 bases between. The CDR3: CASSLVATIDNQPQHF. In DNA, the CDR3 is TGTGCCAGCAGCTTAGTCGCCACGATAGACAATCAGCCCCAGCATTTT. The full variable domain, completed using reference TRBV7-2 and TRBJ1-5, is GAGVSQSPSNKVTEKGKDVELRCDPISGHTALYWYRQSLGQGLEFLIYFQGNSAPDKSGLPSDRFSAERTGGSVSTLTIQRTQQEDSAVYLCASSLVATIDNQPQHFGDGTRLSIL.

The chain carries TRBV4-1 and TRBJ2-7, with TRBD1 matching over 8 bases. In germline, CDR1 is MGHRA, CDR2 YSYEKL. V gave up 3 bases and J gave up 2 bases; unmatched junction bases: 3. This CDR3 has 14 residues. CDR3 amino acids: CASSHPGQAYEQYF. The DNA of the CDR3 is TGCGCCAGCAGCCATCCGGGACAGGCCTACGAGCAGTACTTC.

This clonotype was found a few times. The chain employs TRBV29-1 and TRBJ1-5; D gene ambiguous. The CDR3 has 14 amino acids. Between the trimmed V and J ends, which lost 6 bases and 7 bases, there was a span of 19 bases. The germline gives CDR1 SQVTM, CDR2 ANQGSEA. This CDR3 is CSVERSGDGQPQHF. CDR3 nucleotide sequence: TGCAGCGTCGAACGGTCAGGCGATGGGCAGCCCCAGCATTTT.

The CDR3 reads CATSGWERNQETQYF. The CDR3 DNA sequence: TGTGCCACCTCAGGGTGGGAGCGAAACCAAGAGACCCAGTACTTC. The chain employs TRBV11-1 and TRBJ2-5; D possibly matches TRBD1 or TRBD2 (5 bases each). The CDR3 totals 15 residues. The germline V gene encodes CDR1 SGHAT and CDR2 FQDESV (reference sequence). V lost 10 bases and J lost 0, with 18 bases in between. Full variable domain (outside the CDR3, taken from reference TRBV11-1 and TRBJ2-5): EAEVAQSPRYKITEKSQAVAFWCDPISGHATLYWYRQILGQGPELLVQFQDESVVDDSQLPKDRFSAERLKGVDSTLKIQPAELGDSAMYLCATSGWERNQETQYFGPGTRLLVL.